At least ten counts were recorded for the clone carrying this TCR beta chain. Its antigen is not identified. TCRdb re-derived calls from the RACE reads in MiXCR, one entry per CDR3 protein. This sample has more than 90,000 distinct CDR3 sequences, with approximately 10% found just once. Described time point: patch test 2, 6 weeks after DPC sensitization. Treatment specified: therapeutic diphenylcyclopropenone sensitization with weekly scalp DPC. The record originates from a study of human T cells and chemical hapten exposure. General study results and limits: Donors, who had alopecia, may show an immune response that differs from healthy people's. Following DPC sensitization, TCRs present above 1 in 1000 frequency showed no change.

V was shortened by 4 bases and J by 8 bases, with 11 bases between the two germline ends. Germline V gives CDR1 MDHEN, CDR2 SYDVKM. CDR3 length: 12 amino acids. The chain links TRBV28 to TRBJ1-2; D not certain. The material sequenced was whole blood, taken in connection with sensitization to the hapten diphenylcyclopropenone (DPC). The receptor's source is a woman in her thirties or forties with alopecia areata. Some clones in this sample may be carry-over from other donors' samples. The DNA for the CDR3 is TGTGCCAGCAGTTCTTCCAAAGGGGGCTACACCTTC. This sequence encodes CASSSSKGGYTF.